Listed below are T cell receptor beta chains from one sample, sequenced in a study of spatial heterogeneity in lung cancer. From the 5' RACE reads, TCRdb called clonotypes with MiXCR, one entry per CDR3 protein. The sample has approximately 25,000 distinct CDR3 sequences, approximately 3% seen once. The sequencing used PBMCs, collected at surgery. The source is a female donor with early-stage non-small cell lung cancer. Both conserved end residues are part of each CDR3. The order of the fields is J gene, D gene, clone size, V gene, CDR3 DNA, CDR3 protein. A D gene is named only where the DNA matches it firmly. Size is stated as how often the clone was seen (once, few, many) or a class if it is expanded.

TRBJ2-7	NA	few	TRBV19	TGTGCCAGTAGTGGGTCGAGGGCCTACGAGCAGTACTTC	CASSGSRAYEQYF
TRBJ1-2	NA	few	TRBV27	TGTGCCAGCAGTTTAACTCCAGCCTCGTTCTATGGCTACACCTTC	CASSLTPASFYGYTF
TRBJ2-2	TRBD2	many	TRBV10-2	TGCGCCAGCAGCCGAGGCCCCAAAGCGGGACGCAACACCGGGGAGCTGTTTTTT	CASSRGPKAGRNTGELFF
TRBJ2-7	NA	many	TRBV21-1	TGTGCCAGCAGCAAAACCCCTTGGGCAGGGAACTACGAGCAGTACTTC	CASSKTPWAGNYEQYF
TRBJ2-7	TRBD1	many	TRBV6-6	TGTGCCAGCAGGGGGACAGCGACCTACGAGCAGTACTTC	CASRGTATYEQYF
TRBJ1-1	NA	many	TRBV20-1	TGCAGTGCTAGAGTGGGGAACACTGAAGCTTTCTTT	CSARVGNTEAFF
TRBJ2-3	NA	many	TRBV2	TGTGCCAGCAGGGACAGTGTTGATACGCAGTATTTT	CASRDSVDTQYF
TRBJ1-2	NA	many	TRBV29-1	TGCAGCGTTGAACACAGGGACGGCTACACCTTC	CSVEHRDGYTF
TRBJ2-1	NA	many	TRBV27	TGTGCCAGCAGTTGGTACCTCTCAGCCTCCTACAATGAGCAGTTCTTC	CASSWYLSASYNEQFF
TRBJ1-1	TRBD1	many	TRBV2	TGTGCCGGGGGACAGCCGAACACTGAAGCTTTCTTT	CAGGQPNTEAFF
TRBJ1-2	TRBD1	many	TRBV7-9	TGTGCCAGCAGGGGCGGACAGGAGAATGGCTACACCTTC	CASRGGQENGYTF
TRBJ2-1	TRBD2	many	TRBV5-1	TGCGCCAGCAGCTTCGCTAGCGGGTACAATGAGCAGTTCTTC	CASSFASGYNEQFF
TRBJ2-3	TRBD2	many	TRBV7-2	TGTGCCAGCCTTTTAGCGGGGGGTACGCAGTATTTT	CASLLAGGTQYF
TRBJ1-2	NA	few	TRBV24-1	TGTGCCACCAGTGATTCCCCTAACTATGGCTACACCTTC	CATSDSPNYGYTF
TRBJ2-7	TRBD1	few	TRBV18	TGTGCCAGCTCATCGGAAACCGGGACAGGGCCCTACGAGCAGTACTTC	CASSSETGTGPYEQYF
TRBJ2-6	NA	many	TRBV20-1	TGCAGTGCTAGAGACATCGGGCCACGGGCCAACGTCCTGACTTTC	CSARDIGPRANVLTF
TRBJ2-7	TRBD2	many	TRBV7-9	TGTGCCAGCAGCCCCTGGGCTAGCGGGTCCTACGAGCAGTACTTC	CASSPWASGSYEQYF
TRBJ2-7	NA	medium-sized	TRBV28	TGTGCAGTCGACCCAGGTTTCTCCTACGAGCAGTACTTC	CAVDPGFSYEQYF
TRBJ2-3	NA	many	TRBV27	TGTGCCAGCCCCTCTCCCGCAGATACGCAGTATTTT	CASPSPADTQYF
TRBJ2-5	NA	many	TRBV5-1	TGCGCCAGCAGCTGGGGAGCTGAGACCCAGTACTTC	CASSWGAETQYF
TRBJ1-2	NA	many	TRBV2	TGTGCCAGCAGTCCCGGGGTATCCTATGGCTACACCTTC	CASSPGVSYGYTF
TRBJ1-1	NA	many	TRBV19	TGTGCCAGTAGTATAGGTACGCCCTACACTGAAGCTTTCTTT	CASSIGTPYTEAFF
TRBJ2-6	NA	many	TRBV6-6	TGTGCCAGCAGCCCCCTTGACGCCAACGCTGGGGCCAACGTCCTGACTTTC	CASSPLDANAGANVLTF
TRBJ2-7	NA	few	TRBV12-3/TRBV12-4	TGTGCCAGCAGTTTAGGGCCAATCGGAATCTCCTACGAGCAGTACTTC	CASSLGPIGISYEQYF
TRBJ2-7	TRBD2	many	TRBV5-1	TGCGCCAGCAGCCAGCGGGAGGGGTACTACGAGCAGTACTTC	CASSQREGYYEQYF
TRBJ1-2	NA	many	TRBV10-3	TGTGCCATCAGTGAAGGGCAGGGTGTTTGGTATGGCTACACCTTC	CAISEGQGVWYGYTF
TRBJ1-3	TRBD1	many	TRBV12-3/TRBV12-4	TGTGCCAGCAGGACCACAGGGGCGAGTAGAAACACCATATATTTT	CASRTTGASRNTIYF
TRBJ1-1	NA	many	TRBV5-1	TGCGCCAGCAGCTTGTTCAGGGGTGGGACTGAAGCTTTCTTT	CASSLFRGGTEAFF
TRBJ2-3	NA	medium-sized	TRBV25-1	TGTGCCAGCAGTAGTAGCTCCGATACGCAGTATTTT	CASSSSSDTQYF
TRBJ2-1	NA	medium-sized	TRBV10-3	TGTGCCATCAAGGGTGGTCAGCTTGACAATGAGCAGTTCTTC	CAIKGGQLDNEQFF
TRBJ2-5	NA	many	TRBV3-1	TGTGCCAGCAGCCAAACAGGCACCCAGTACTTC	CASSQTGTQYF
TRBJ2-1	TRBD2	many	TRBV20-1	TGCAGTGCTAGAGGATCCACTAGCGGCCTTTCGAGGCCTCAGTTCTTC	CSARGSTSGLSRPQFF
TRBJ2-2	NA	many	TRBV25-1	TGTGCCAGCAGTGACTTGCTCCGGGAGAACACCGGGGAGCTGTTTTTT	CASSDLLRENTGELFF
TRBJ2-1	TRBD2	many	TRBV28	TGTGCCAGCAGTTTACCCTCGGGACTAGCGGACTACAATGAGCAGTTCTTC	CASSLPSGLADYNEQFF
TRBJ1-2	NA	many	TRBV29-1	TGCAGCGTTGGCCAGAACTATGGCTACACCTTC	CSVGQNYGYTF
TRBJ2-7	NA	many	TRBV25-1	TGTGCCAGCAGTCCACAGGGTTCTCACGAGCAGTACTTC	CASSPQGSHEQYF
TRBJ2-7	TRBD2	many	TRBV28	TGTGCCAGCTCCCGGGCTAGCGGGCCCTACGAGCAGTACTTC	CASSRASGPYEQYF
TRBJ2-3	NA	many	TRBV11-3	TGTGCCAGCAGCTTACGAGGGACAAACACAGATACGCAGTATTTT	CASSLRGTNTDTQYF
TRBJ2-5	NA	medium-sized	TRBV7-9	TGTGCCAGCAGCTCATCGGGACCCGGAGAGACCCAGTACTTC	CASSSSGPGETQYF
TRBJ2-5	NA	many	TRBV5-1	TGCGCCAGCAGCTTGTCTGCGTCTAGCGAGGAGACCCAGTACTTC	CASSLSASSEETQYF
TRBJ2-2	TRBD1	many	TRBV14	TGTGCCAGCAGTCGGACAGGGGGCGCCGCCGGGGAGCTGTTTTTT	CASSRTGGAAGELFF
TRBJ1-5	NA	many	TRBV28	TGTGCCAGTGCTCGACAGTCGACTAGCAATCAGCCCCAGCATTTT	CASARQSTSNQPQHF
TRBJ2-7	TRBD2	few	TRBV5-1	TGCGCCAGCAGCTCCGGGACTAGCGGATTGTACGAGCAGTACTTC	CASSSGTSGLYEQYF
TRBJ1-6	NA	few	TRBV12-3/TRBV12-4	TGTGCCAGCAGGCCTTTTACGTTGAATTCACCCCTCCACTTT	CASRPFTLNSPLHF
TRBJ2-3	NA	many	TRBV11-3	TGTGCCAGCAGCAATGGCGCAGATACGCAGTATTTT	CASSNGADTQYF
TRBJ2-5	NA	medium-sized	TRBV7-9	TGTGCCAGCAGCAACCCCGCCCGGGAGACCCAGTACTTC	CASSNPARETQYF
TRBJ2-1	NA	many	TRBV6-2/TRBV6-3	TGTGCCAGCACGTGGGGGAATGAGCAGTTCTTC	CASTWGNEQFF
TRBJ2-2	TRBD1	many	TRBV7-9	TGTGCCAGCACCCCGGCCGGGACAGGGAAAACCGGGGAGCTGTTTTTT	CASTPAGTGKTGELFF